The entry below describes one T cell receptor beta chain. Its antigen remains unidentified. No clone much larger than this one lies a single base away; base qualities are absent. The source of the sample is a study of T cell changes during pregnancy in multiple sclerosis (dated by TCRdb to between 2019 and 2020). In terms of the full investigation: Changes in the T cell repertoire over the course of pregnancy were examined in this study in women with multiple sclerosis.

Receptor amplification or capture employed the immunoSEQ multiplex PCR assay. TCRdb stores this immuneACCESS table with in-frame sequences only. Part of the clones is absent; in the studies checked, under half of the shortfall reflects unresolved V genes, and no reason is known for the rest. Present in this sample are about 75,000 clones, 94% of which were seen just once. The ten largest clonotypes hold roughly 0.14% of the sample. V trim: 3 bases; J trim: 3 bases; unmatched bases: 5. From its cysteine to its phenylalanine, the CDR3 spans 15 amino acids. CDR3 DNA only is kept here, 45 bases in frame from base 1. CDR1 and CDR2, per the germline V gene, are SGHRS and YFSETQ.

This material consisted of CD4+ T cells from peripheral blood mononuclear cells, taken after pregnancy. This clonotype originated in a female donor with multiple sclerosis, enrolled in a pregnancy study. This sequence uses TRBV5-1 and TRBJ1-3, and 8 bases in between align with TRBD1. DNA sequence: TGCGCCAGCAGCTCTCAGGGGGCGAATGGAAACACCATATATTTT. Translated, it reads CASSSQGANGNTIYF.